Listed below are T cell receptor beta chains from one sample, sequenced in a study of identical twins. TCRdb redid the calling of the 5' RACE reads with MiXCR, one entry per CDR3 protein. This sample has some 97,000 distinct CDR3 sequences, with less than 6.5% found just once. Sequencing was carried out using memory T cells sorted from blood. The origin of the receptors is a woman in her forties or fifties in good health. CDR3s leave out the opening cysteine and the closing phenylalanine or tryptophan. The D gene is left open where the match is weak.

d_call,v_call,j_call,cdr3_aa
NA,TRBV10-3,TRBJ2-1,AISEIGYEQF
NA,TRBV9,TRBJ2-1,ASSKSDGALSNEQF
TRBD2,TRBV11-2,TRBJ2-3,ASSPGTSGTDTQY
TRBD2,TRBV12-3/TRBV12-4,TRBJ2-1,ASSLSSGTSGGNEQF
TRBD2,TRBV30,TRBJ2-3,ACGRRGDTQY
NA,TRBV20-1,TRBJ2-1,SASAPGHQEVF
NA,TRBV6-5,TRBJ2-7,ASSYSGPTLREQY
TRBD2,TRBV7-2,TRBJ2-1,ASNRVAGQSYNEQF
TRBD2,TRBV7-2,TRBJ2-3,ASSPGLAGGQPQY
NA,TRBV20-1,TRBJ2-1,SAIQGRPGEF
NA,TRBV7-8,TRBJ2-7,ASSLAGSYEQY
NA,TRBV7-9,TRBJ2-7,ASSILGAAPYEQY
TRBD1,TRBV20-1,TRBJ1-1,RAGPGTGIANTEAF
TRBD1,TRBV25-1,TRBJ2-1,ASRAQGLEQF
NA,TRBV18,TRBJ1-5,ASSAQANQPQH
TRBD1,TRBV5-1,TRBJ2-5,ASSNRTGLQETQY
NA,TRBV7-9,TRBJ1-6,ASSLASGVNSPLH
TRBD1,TRBV11-3,TRBJ2-1,ASSSDRGLSGSYNEQF
TRBD1,TRBV7-9,TRBJ2-3,ASSQWDRGDTDTQY
TRBD2,TRBV5-1,TRBJ2-1,ASSLGGSSDEQF
TRBD2,TRBV7-9,TRBJ2-3,ASSSSGLTDTQY
TRBD2,TRBV20-1,TRBJ2-5,SAEGAGVEETQY
NA,TRBV7-3,TRBJ2-1,ASSRAQSYYNEQF
NA,TRBV20-1,TRBJ2-3,SAQDSPPDTQY
TRBD2,TRBV20-1,TRBJ2-5,SARDELAGDGETQY
NA,TRBV2,TRBJ2-5,ASSEAEGLGETQY
NA,TRBV18,TRBJ1-1,ASSPNQWGNTEAF
TRBD2,TRBV12-3/TRBV12-4,TRBJ2-3,ASSAEREDPGEQY
TRBD2,TRBV2,TRBJ2-1,ASSERAGGGEQF
NA,TRBV20-1,TRBJ1-1,SGIAGSTEAF
NA,TRBV4-2,TRBJ1-3,ASSQDPGSGNTIY
NA,TRBV6-2/TRBV6-3,TRBJ1-5,ASGPQGRSNQPQH
NA,TRBV6-1,TRBJ1-1,ASSGKMNTEAF
NA,TRBV29-1,TRBJ2-3,SVQDLGTQY
NA,TRBV12-3/TRBV12-4,TRBJ1-5,ASTVSYNQPQH
NA,TRBV6-4,TRBJ2-1,ASSVGTAPSNEQF
TRBD1,TRBV5-4,TRBJ2-5,ASSRQGGLEETQY
TRBD1,TRBV5-1,TRBJ2-3,ASSLGEGAGTDTQY
NA,TRBV5-4,TRBJ2-1,ASSTIGNEQF
NA,TRBV10-2,TRBJ1-3,ASSSISGNTIY
TRBD1,TRBV13,TRBJ1-1,ASSERGQGMIFTEAF
NA,TRBV19,TRBJ2-3,ASSPRGVSTDTQY
TRBD2,TRBV12-3/TRBV12-4,TRBJ2-2,ASSSRGRIGTGELF
TRBD1,TRBV29-1,TRBJ2-5,SVDDRGEHQY
TRBD2,TRBV20-1,TRBJ2-5,SASRLGAGGPGTQY
NA,TRBV24-1,TRBJ2-2,ATSETNTGELF
TRBD1,TRBV10-3,TRBJ1-3,AIRETGGDGNTIY
NA,TRBV3-1,TRBJ1-3,ASSQLSGNTIY
NA,TRBV7-8,TRBJ2-2,ASSMTGELF
NA,TRBV28,TRBJ2-4,ASSLLTGGILAKNIQY
NA,TRBV5-1,TRBJ1-2,ASSLSTAPGRGYT
TRBD2,TRBV24-1,TRBJ2-3,ATSSGGLSTDTQY
NA,TRBV20-1,TRBJ2-5,SATSPEDQQETQY
TRBD1,TRBV29-1,TRBJ2-7,SVNTGGKYEQY
TRBD1,TRBV5-6,TRBJ2-1,AGSRDRVGNEQF